The 24 T cell receptor beta chains below were found in one sample sequenced in a study of blood T cell repertoires in COVID-19. TCRdb's copy holds only in-frame clones and misses some; the assay was immunoSEQ multiplex PCR. Found here are 350,000 to 450,000 clones, roughly 90% of them singletons; the top ten hold 1.4%. The sequenced sample consisted of PBMCs or T cells enriched from blood (not recorded which). These receptors all come from a woman aged 18-35 years who had been exposed to COVID-19.

The gene calls are TRBV9 and TRBJ1-2; D not certain. CDR1 is SGDLS, CDR2 YYNGEE, per germline. This CDR3 region has 12 residues. Trimming removed 4 bases at V and 2 bases at J, with 6 bases between. The CDR3 DNA sequence: TGTGCCAGCAGCCAGGAAAACTATGGCTACACCTTC. Translation: CASSQENYGYTF.

The CDR3 loop reads CASSFDSGRPGETQYF. In DNA, the CDR3 is TGCGCCAGCAGCTTTGATAGCGGGAGGCCGGGGGAGACCCAGTACTTC. The chain uses TRBV5-1 and TRBJ2-5, with 10 bases identical to TRBD2. The CDR3 has 16 amino acids. Germline loops: CDR1 SGHRS, CDR2 YFSETQ. Unmatched junction bases numbered 9, after V lost 2 bases and J lost 5 bases.

CDR3 region: CASSPAGTGFWGSNEKLFF. CDR3 coding DNA: TGTGCCAGCAGCCCCGCCGGGACAGGATTTTGGGGATCTAATGAAAAACTGTTTTTT. The chain links TRBV9 to TRBJ1-4; 8 nucleotides line up with TRBD1. This CDR3 has 19 residues. V trimming: 4 bases; J trimming: 3 bases; junction bases outside the gene matches: 17. Germline CDR1 SGDLS, CDR2 YYNGEE.

This clone appeared once. The chain employs TRBV6-2 or TRBV6-3 and TRBJ1-2; possibly TRBD1 for D (6 bases). The germline V gene has CDR1 MNHEY and CDR2 SVGEGT. The CDR3 covers 17 residues. V lost 0 bases and J 8 bases, leaving 22 bases between the germline ends. Here the CDR3 reads CASSYSTYREPSDGYTF. Written as DNA, the CDR3 is TGTGCCAGCAGTTACTCGACGTACAGGGAACCCTCGGACGGCTACACCTTC.

V usage is TRBV2 and J usage is TRBJ2-7, with D possibly being TRBD1 (5 bases). The ends were cut back, 6 bases at V and 5 bases at J, with 8 bases in the middle. CDR3 size: 11 residues. The germline V gene has CDR1 SNHLY and CDR2 FYNNEI. The CDR3 DNA is TGTGCCAGCAGAGCAGGGAACGAGCAGTACTTC. It encodes CASRAGNEQYF.

This chain uses TRBV13 with TRBJ2-1; maybe TRBD2 (6 bases). The CDR3 runs to 15 residues. Looked up from germline, CDR1 is PRHDT and CDR2 is FYEKMQ (reference sequence). Between the trimmed V and J ends, which lost 4 bases and 0 bases, there was a span of 10 bases. This chain's CDR3 is CASSWGGVSYNEQFF. CDR3 sequence (DNA): TGTGCCAGCAGCTGGGGCGGGGTCTCCTACAATGAGCAGTTCTTC.

The chain couples TRBV9 to TRBJ2-7; TRBD2 matches at 7 bases. Per germline, CDR1 SGDLS and CDR2 YYNGEE. This CDR3 comprises 15 residues. J was trimmed by 2 bases and V by 0 bases; bases with no gene match: 5. The CDR3 DNA reads as TGTGCCAGCAGCGTAGGGGCTAGCGGTGCCTACGAGCAGTACTTC. Its protein product is CASSVGASGAYEQYF.

The CDR3 reads CASRRTSGVDEQYF. The CDR3, as DNA: TGTGCCAGCAGGAGGACTAGCGGGGTGGATGAGCAGTACTTC. The chain carries TRBV27 and TRBJ2-7; TRBD2 matches at 12 bases. The CDR3 is made up of 14 amino acids. CDR1 is MNHEY and CDR2 is SMNVEV in the germline V gene (reference sequence). Losses at the gene ends were 6 bases for V and 7 bases for J; bases not matched to a gene: 7.

The V and J genes are TRBV7-8 and TRBJ1-1; maybe TRBD1 (6 bases). V was pared by 10 bases and J by 3 bases, with 12 bases between. Germline V gene lookup returns CDR1 SGHVS and CDR2 FQNEAQ. The CDR3 spans 12 residues. The CDR3 DNA reads as TGTGCCACACAAGGGGGAGACACTGAAGCTTTCTTT. It yields the protein CATQGGDTEAFF.

The V gene is TRBV5-6, the J gene TRBJ2-7; D is possibly TRBD2 (5 bases). The CDR3 contains 16 residues. The V gene's germline CDR1 is SGHDT and CDR2 YYEEEE. V was trimmed by 0 bases and J by 4 bases, leaving 17 bases between them. The CDR3 nucleotides are TGTGCCAGCAGCTTGGGGAGGCCGAAAACTCCATACGAGCAGTACTTC. It codes for CASSLGRPKTPYEQYF.

This clone was detected only a few times. This chain connects TRBV7-8 to TRBJ2-7; the D is unclear. The CDR3 consists of 13 residues. CDR1 is SGHVS and CDR2 is FQNEAQ in the germline V gene. Trimming cost V 2 bases and J 4 bases, with 9 bases left between them. The CDR3 DNA follows: TGTGCCAGCAGCTTACAAAAAGCATACGAGCAGTACTTC. Translated: CASSLQKAYEQYF.

The chain combines TRBV7-2 with TRBJ1-1; 7 nucleotides line up with TRBD1. V was pared by 5 bases and J by 1 base, with 7 bases of the junction left unmatched. CDR1 is SGHTA, CDR2 FQGNSA, per germline. The CDR3 is 15 residues long. CDR3 bases: TGTGCCAGCAGCCGCACAGGGGTTGGGAACACTGAAGCTTTCTTT. This codes for CASSRTGVGNTEAFF.

The CDR3 coding sequence is TGCGCCAGCAGTCAATTCAGAGAGGGCCCGGGGGGCGAGCAGTACTTC. Amino acid sequence: CASSQFREGPGGEQYF. The V and J genes are TRBV23-1 and TRBJ2-7, with 7 positions matching TRBD2. TRBV23-1 is labeled an ORF, and its function is uncertain. V shed 1 base, J shed 6 bases, and the junction held 12 bases outside the gene matches. The CDR3 extends over 16 amino acids.

This clone was detected a few times. CDR3 nucleotide sequence: TGTGCCAGCAGTCGCGGGACAGGGGATTTGAACTATGGCTACACCTTC. This gives the protein CASSRGTGDLNYGYTF. This chain joins TRBV27 and TRBJ1-2, with TRBD1 identical over 10 bases. Trimming at V came to 5 bases and at J to 2 bases, leaving 8 bases not matched to a gene. The germline gives CDR1 MNHEY, CDR2 SMNVEV (reference sequence). The CDR3 loop spans 16 amino acids.

The chain links TRBV5-1 to TRBJ1-1, with no clear D. The germline V and J ends were trimmed by 0 bases and 7 bases, with 13 bases remaining between them. The CDR3 is 14 residues long. Germline V CDR1 and CDR2: SGHRS, YFSETQ. CDR3 in DNA: TGCGCCAGCAGCTTGGCACAGCTCAGCCGTGAAGCTTTCTTT. It codes for CASSLAQLSREAFF.

This chain links TRBV19 with TRBJ2-1; D is perhaps TRBD1 (6 bases). Trimming pared 0 bases from V and 0 bases from J, leaving 9 bases between. CDR1 and CDR2 (germline): LNHDA, SQIVND (reference sequence). This CDR3 has 16 residues. The CDR3: CASSIDRGGSYNEQFF. CDR3 bases: TGTGCCAGTAGTATAGATCGAGGGGGCTCCTACAATGAGCAGTTCTTC.

The CDR3 reads CASRSPEDQPQHF. DNA for the CDR3: TGTGCCAGCCGGAGCCCGGAGGATCAGCCCCAGCATTTT. The chain combines TRBV6-5 with TRBJ1-5; D not certain. The CDR3 loop spans 13 amino acids. V lost 8 bases and J lost 5, with 13 bases in between. Germline CDR1 is MNHEY and CDR2 is SVGAGI.

The chain joins TRBV28 to TRBJ2-6, with TRBD1 identical over 12 bases. V shed 3 bases, J shed 1 base, and the junction held 4 bases outside the gene matches. CDR1 and CDR2 (germline): MDHEN, SYDVKM. This CDR3 spans 18 amino acids. This CDR3 reads CASSFAGQGASGANVLTF. The CDR3, as DNA: TGTGCCAGCAGTTTCGCGGGACAGGGGGCGTCTGGGGCCAACGTCCTGACTTTC. Drawing the rest from reference TRBV28 and TRBJ2-6, the complete variable domain is DVKVTQSSRYLVKRTGEKVFLECVQDMDHENMFWYRQDPGLGLRLIYFSYDVKMKEKGDIPEGYSVSREKKERFSLILESASTNQTSMYLCASSFAGQGASGANVLTFGAGSRLTVL.

The V and J genes are TRBV9 and TRBJ2-7; 8 nucleotides match TRBD2. J lost 5 bases, V lost 0 bases, and 7 bases had no gene match. The CDR3 has 15 residues. Per germline, CDR1 SGDLS and CDR2 YYNGEE. The CDR3 spells CASSVGLGGAHEQYF. CDR3 DNA sequence: TGTGCCAGCAGCGTAGGTCTCGGGGGGGCCCACGAGCAGTACTTC.

This chain uses TRBV7-2 with TRBJ1-2; D not resolved. V was cut by 3 bases and J by 1 base, with 6 bases left in between. There are 13 residues in the CDR3. Germline-derived CDR1 and CDR2 are SGHTA and FQGNSA. DNA of the CDR3: TGTGCCAGCAGCTTTCCAGTTAACTATGGCTACACCTTC. Protein product: CASSFPVNYGYTF.

The V gene is TRBV18, the J gene TRBJ1-5; TRBD1 agrees at 8 bases. This CDR3 is 16 amino acids long. Germline trimming cut 3 bases from V and 7 bases from J; bases unmatched to any gene: 11. Germline loops: CDR1 KGHSH, CDR2 LQKENI. CDR3 region: CASSPAELTGDQPQHF. DNA of the CDR3: TGTGCCAGCTCACCTGCGGAATTGACAGGGGACCAGCCCCAGCATTTT.

The genes are TRBV27 and TRBJ1-1; the D gene is possibly TRBD1 (5 bases). Germline V gene lookup returns CDR1 MNHEY and CDR2 SMNVEV (reference sequence). The CDR3 covers 17 residues. V lost 3 bases to trimming and J lost 0 bases, with 17 bases between them. CDR3 amino acids: CASSFSARAGLNTEAFF. The CDR3 DNA reads TGTGCCAGCAGTTTCTCCGCCAGGGCAGGATTGAACACTGAAGCTTTCTTT.

The chain carries TRBV18 and TRBJ1-2, with D perhaps matching TRBD1 (5 bases). CDR3 size: 16 residues. Germline CDR1 and CDR2: KGHSH and LQKENI. The V end lost 0 bases, the J end lost 8 bases, and 19 bases lay between the germline ends. The CDR3 sequence is CASSPPGGQGLQGYTF. The CDR3 coding sequence is TGTGCCAGCTCACCACCGGGTGGCCAGGGACTTCAAGGCTACACCTTC.

This clone was seen a few times. The V and J genes are TRBV6-5 and TRBJ1-6, with D hard to call. V dropped 9 bases and J dropped 7 bases, with 19 bases sitting between them. Germline V gives CDR1 MNHEY, CDR2 SVGAGI. The length of the CDR3 is 15 residues. The CDR3 coding sequence is TGTGCCAGTGGCATTTTGACGGGAACCAATTCACCCCTCCACTTT. Translating gives CASGILTGTNSPLHF.